The 19 T cell receptor beta chains in this list originate from one sample, sequenced in a study of control samples from healthy donors and cancer patients. Data came from immunoSEQ multiplex PCR; TCRdb stores just in-frame clones and leaves some out. Counted here are approximately 120,000 clones, more than 85% occurring once; the ten biggest clones make up roughly 18%. Sample: blood. All receptors derive from a woman between 50 and 59 years old in good health.

This CDR3 reads CASSNRGQGGKNEQFF. For the CDR3, the DNA is TGTGCCAGTAGTAACCGCGGGCAGGGAGGAAAGAATGAGCAGTTCTTC. The chain carries TRBV19 and TRBJ2-1; TRBD2 might be the D (6 bases). CDR3 length: 16 amino acids. The V gene's germline CDR1 is LNHDA and CDR2 SQIVND (reference sequence). With 4 bases removed from V and 7 bases from J, the gap between germline ends came to 20 bases.

This rearrangement joins TRBV5-4 to TRBJ2-7, with 8 bases that match TRBD1. The CDR3 spans 15 residues. From germline, CDR1 is SGHNT and CDR2 YYREEE (reference sequence). V lost 4 bases and J lost 4; bases outside the gene matches: 10. The CDR3 DNA reads TGTGCCAGCAGCCGGGGGACAGGTCTTTATTACGAGCAGTACGTC. It encodes CASSRGTGLYYEQYV.

V gene TRBV4-1 combines with J gene TRBJ2-2, with TRBD1 matching over 8 bases. The CDR3 has 13 amino acids. J was trimmed by 6 bases and V by 8 bases; bases with no gene match: 5. The germline V gene has CDR1 MGHRA and CDR2 YSYEKL. The CDR3 sequence is CASQGAVAGELFF. CDR3 in DNA: TGCGCCAGCCAGGGGGCCGTCGCCGGGGAGCTGTTTTTT.

The chain uses TRBV2 and TRBJ1-6, with TRBD1 as a possible D gene (5 bases). Trimming cost V 2 bases and J 4 bases, with 6 bases left between them. The CDR3 is 14 amino acids. Germline V lookup: CDR1 SNHLY, CDR2 FYNNEI. CDR3: CASSERTYNSPLHF. The CDR3 region has the DNA TGTGCCAGCAGTGAAAGGACATATAATTCACCCCTCCACTTT.

The chain links TRBV5-4 to TRBJ2-7; the D is unclear. V was clipped by 0 bases and J by 4 bases, with 2 bases between them. Germline V CDR1 and CDR2: SGHNT, YYREEE (reference sequence). The CDR3 loop spans 11 amino acids. CDR3 sequence: CASSLAYEQYF. The CDR3 DNA is TGTGCCAGCAGCTTGGCTTACGAGCAGTACTTC.

The chain carries TRBV7-2 and TRBJ2-7; 7 bases fit TRBD1. Unmatched junction bases numbered 9, after V lost 4 bases and J lost 9 bases. CDR3 length: 13 amino acids. CDR1 and CDR2 (germline): SGHTA, FQGNSA. The CDR3 loop reads CASSSGTVGWQYV. CDR3 nucleotide sequence: TGTGCCAGCAGCTCCGGGACAGTAGGGTGGCAGTACGTC.

The chain uses TRBV3-1 (or the pseudogene TRBV3-2) and TRBJ2-7, with 8 bases lining up with TRBD2. The CDR3 runs 15 residues. The trim removed 2 bases at V and 5 bases at J, leaving 8 bases unmatched. Germline values: CDR1 LGHDT, CDR2 YNNKEL (reference sequence). The CDR3 here is CASSQRGGRRNEQYF. CDR3 sequence (DNA): TGTGCCAGCAGCCAACGGGGGGGCCGAAGGAACGAGCAGTACTTC.

This rearrangement joins TRBV19 to TRBJ1-3; no definite D call. Trimming shortened V by 6 bases and J by 8 bases, and 8 bases separated the two germline ends. CDR1 and CDR2 (germline): LNHDA, SQIVND (reference sequence). This CDR3 spans 11 amino acids. The CDR3 protein is CASSTPDTIYF. The CDR3 DNA follows: TGTGCCAGTAGCACCCCGGACACCATATATTTT.

The gene calls are TRBV14 and TRBJ1-3; 9 bases align to TRBD1. The trim removed 4 bases at V and 2 bases at J, leaving 6 bases unmatched. This CDR3 has 16 amino acids. The germline CDR1 and CDR2 sequences are SGHDN and FVKESK. CDR3 in DNA: TGTGCCAGCAGCCGGGTCTGGACAGGGGCTGGAAACACCATATATTTT. Amino acid sequence: CASSRVWTGAGNTIYF.

J is TRBJ2-2 and V is TRBV15; D may be TRBD1 (6 bases). CDR1 and CDR2 from the germline V gene are LNHNV and YYDKDF (reference sequence). The CDR3 sequence is 15 residues long. The V and J ends lost 3 bases and 3 bases respectively, with 11 bases between them. This CDR3 reads CATSSRQEHTGELFF. Written as DNA, the CDR3 is TGTGCCACCAGCAGCAGACAGGAACACACCGGGGAGCTGTTTTTT.

V gene TRBV3-1 (or the pseudogene TRBV3-2) combines with J gene TRBJ1-2, with 7 bases fitting TRBD1. The V and J ends lost 4 bases and 0 bases, in that order; junction bases with no gene match: 5. This CDR3 has 15 residues. Germline loops: CDR1 LGHDT, CDR2 YNNKEL (reference sequence). The CDR3 spells CASSRMGQPNYGYTF. CDR3 DNA sequence: TGTGCCAGCAGCCGGATGGGACAGCCTAACTATGGCTACACCTTC.

The chain is built from TRBV19 and TRBJ2-3, with 7 bases fitting TRBD1. The germline V gene has CDR1 LNHDA and CDR2 SQIVND (reference sequence). Trimming removed 7 bases from V and 4 bases from J; junction bases left unmatched: 11. The length of the CDR3 is 15 residues. The CDR3 bases are TGTGCCAGTAAGGGCCAGGGGGTACCCTCAGATACGCAGTATTTT. As protein: CASKGQGVPSDTQYF.

The V gene is TRBV6-2 or TRBV6-3, the J gene TRBJ2-7, with D hard to call. Per the germline V gene, CDR1 is MNHEY and CDR2 is SVGEGT. This CDR3 has 17 amino acids. V was shortened by 6 bases and J by 4 bases, with 25 bases between the two germline ends. DNA of the CDR3: TGTGCCAGCAGCCCCGTCGGCACAGACGCCTTCGGGTACGAGCAGTACGTC. The encoded protein is CASSPVGTDAFGYEQYV.

In this sample, this clone turned up a few times. The CDR3 is CASSEHRDHNSPLHF. The DNA of the CDR3 is TGTGCCAGCAGTGAACACAGGGACCATAATTCACCCCTCCACTTT. This rearrangement joins TRBV2 to TRBJ1-6, with a weak D call TRBD1 (6 bases). Trimming shortened V by 2 bases and J by 5 bases, and 10 bases separated the two germline ends. In germline, CDR1 is SNHLY, CDR2 FYNNEI. The CDR3 totals 15 residues.

The chain joins TRBV6-5 to TRBJ1-2; D possibly corresponds to TRBD1 (5 bases). Per the germline V gene, CDR1 is MNHEY and CDR2 is SVGAGI. The CDR3 loop spans 12 amino acids. V dropped 10 bases and J dropped 1 base, with 10 bases sitting between them. The CDR3 loop is CATGTVNYGYTF. The CDR3 DNA sequence: TGTGCCACCGGGACGGTTAACTATGGCTACACCTTC.

CDR3 residues: CASRPRPIAGLVSYNEQFF. CDR3 DNA: TGTGCCAGCAGGCCCAGACCTATAGCGGGACTAGTCTCCTACAATGAGCAGTTCTTC. The chain joins TRBV27 to TRBJ2-1; TRBD2 matches 8 bases. The CDR3 is 19 amino acids. Germline CDR1 MNHEY, CDR2 SMNVEV (reference sequence). The V segment lost 6 bases and the J segment 0 bases; nucleotides outside the gene matches: 16.

This sequence joins TRBV2 and TRBJ2-5, with TRBD2 identical over 14 bases. V shed 4 bases and J 5 bases; nucleotides not matched to a gene: 3. The CDR3 spans 15 residues. Germline loops: CDR1 SNHLY, CDR2 FYNNEI. The CDR3 DNA sequence: TGTGCCAGCAGTGGACTAGCGGGAGGGCCGGAGACCCAGTACTTC. Translation gives CASSGLAGGPETQYF.

The table lists this clone with a count of one. V gene TRBV29-1 combines with J gene TRBJ1-4; tentative D call: TRBD1 (5 bases). CDR3 length equals 13 residues. The germline V gene encodes CDR1 SQVTM and CDR2 ANQGSEA. Trimming took off 8 bases at V and 5 bases at J, with 15 bases between the two ends. The CDR3 DNA follows: TGCAGCTTCACGGGGCAGGCGAATGAAAAACTGTTTTTT. Translated, it gives CSFTGQANEKLFF.

The J gene is TRBJ2-1, the V gene TRBV5-1; D unresolved. CDR1 SGHRS and CDR2 YFSETQ come from the germline V gene. The CDR3 has 14 residues. V was cut by 0 bases and J by 5 bases, with 9 bases left in between. In DNA form, the CDR3 reads TGCGCCAGCAGCTTGGTAGTGGCCAACAATGAGCAGTTCTTC. Amino acid sequence: CASSLVVANNEQFF.